Detailed here is one TCR beta chain. Its antigen is currently unknown. Splitting of each subset's genomic DNA was done evenly across several immunoSEQ plates. The table came from immunoSEQ multiplex PCR; TCRdb's copy has only in-frame clones and leaves some out. Of some 1 million clones listed, approximately 70% are singletons. This entry comes from a study of shared clonotypes between healthy human individuals. Study observations and caveats: The diversity represented, both genetic and in exposure history, was limited by few donors. Compared with memory subsets, naive subsets generally had larger estimated richness.

V dropped 2 bases and J dropped 7 bases, with 9 bases sitting between them. The CDR3 contains 14 residues. CDR1 and CDR2 from the germline V gene are MDHEN and SYDVKM. The split of CD4+ cells yielded CD45RA+ naive and CD45RA-negative memory subsets. This TCR was sampled from a man between 18 and 29 years old in good health. The genes are TRBV28 and TRBJ1-6, with D uncertain. The sample was memory CD4+ T cells sorted from blood. The subset denotes: CD45RA-negative fraction. The CDR3 loop reads CASSLGQENSPLHF. CDR3 coding DNA: TGTGCCAGCAGTTTAGGGCAGGAAAATTCACCCCTCCACTTT.